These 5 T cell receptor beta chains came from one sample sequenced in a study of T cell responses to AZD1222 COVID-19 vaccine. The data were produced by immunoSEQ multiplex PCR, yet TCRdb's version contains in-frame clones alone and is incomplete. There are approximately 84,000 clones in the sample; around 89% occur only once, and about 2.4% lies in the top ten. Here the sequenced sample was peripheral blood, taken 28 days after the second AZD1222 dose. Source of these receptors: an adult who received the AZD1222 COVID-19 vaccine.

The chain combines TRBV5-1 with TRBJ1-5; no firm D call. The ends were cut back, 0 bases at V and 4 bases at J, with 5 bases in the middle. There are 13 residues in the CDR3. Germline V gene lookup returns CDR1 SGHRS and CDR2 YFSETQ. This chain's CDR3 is CASSLGRNQPQHF. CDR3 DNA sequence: TGCGCCAGCAGCTTGGGCCGGAATCAGCCCCAGCATTTT. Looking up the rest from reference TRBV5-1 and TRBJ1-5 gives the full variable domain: KAGVTQTPRYLIKTRGQQVTLSCSPISGHRSVSWYQQTPGQGLQFLFEYFSETQRNKGNFPGRFSGRQFSNSRSEMNVSTLELGDSALYLCASSLGRNQPQHFGDGTRLSIL.

The CDR3 DNA reads as TGTGCCACGCGGGGAGGGGGCGATCAGCCCCAGCATTTT. Translating gives CATRGGGDQPQHF. This rearrangement joins TRBV10-3 to TRBJ1-5, with 7 positions matching TRBD1. Germline V gene data show CDR1 as ENHRY and CDR2 as SYGVKD. The trim removed 10 bases at V and 5 bases at J, leaving 8 bases unmatched. This CDR3 spans 13 amino acids.

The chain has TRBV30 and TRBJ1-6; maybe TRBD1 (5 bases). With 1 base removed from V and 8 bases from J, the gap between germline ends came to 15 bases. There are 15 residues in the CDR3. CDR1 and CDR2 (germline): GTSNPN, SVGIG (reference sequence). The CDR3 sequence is CAWSGLPGRDSPLHF. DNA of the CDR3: TGTGCCTGGAGTGGCCTACCGGGACGTGATTCACCCCTCCACTTT.

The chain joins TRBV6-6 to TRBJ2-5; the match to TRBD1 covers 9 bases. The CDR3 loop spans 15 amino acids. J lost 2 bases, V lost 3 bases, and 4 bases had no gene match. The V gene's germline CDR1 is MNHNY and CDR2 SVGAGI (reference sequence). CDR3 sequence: CASSYGTGYQETQYF. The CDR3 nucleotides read TGTGCCAGCAGTTATGGGACAGGGTATCAAGAGACCCAGTACTTC.

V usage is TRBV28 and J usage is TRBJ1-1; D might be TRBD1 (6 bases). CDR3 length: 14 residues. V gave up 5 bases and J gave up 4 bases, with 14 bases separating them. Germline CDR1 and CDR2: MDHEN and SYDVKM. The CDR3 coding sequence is TGTGCCAGCAGTAGCCCAGGGGTAATCACTGAAGCTTTCTTT. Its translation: CASSSPGVITEAFF.